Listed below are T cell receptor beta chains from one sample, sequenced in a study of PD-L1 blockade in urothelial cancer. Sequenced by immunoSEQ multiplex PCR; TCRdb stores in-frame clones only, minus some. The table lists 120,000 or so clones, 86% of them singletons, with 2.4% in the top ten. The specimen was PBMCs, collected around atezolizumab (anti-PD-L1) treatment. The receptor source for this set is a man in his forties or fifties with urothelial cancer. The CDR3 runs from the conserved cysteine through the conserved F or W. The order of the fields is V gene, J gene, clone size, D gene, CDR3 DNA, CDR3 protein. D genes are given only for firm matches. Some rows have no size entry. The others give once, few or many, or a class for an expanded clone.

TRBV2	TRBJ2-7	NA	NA	TGTGCCAGCACCCGGACCGTCATCTCCTACGAGGGGGGGTTC	CASTRTVISYEGGF
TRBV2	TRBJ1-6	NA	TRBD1	TGTGCCAGCAGTGACCGGACAGGGGCGATTAATTCACCCCTCCACTTT	CASSDRTGAINSPLHF
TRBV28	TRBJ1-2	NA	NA	TGTGCCAGCAGTTCCCACCCCCGTGTAAAGGGGTTAGGGGGCTACACCTTC	CASSSHPRVKGLGGYTF
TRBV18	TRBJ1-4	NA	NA	TGTGCCAGCTCACCGCGGGGAGCGAATGAAAAACTGTTTTTT	CASSPRGANEKLFF
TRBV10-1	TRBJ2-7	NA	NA	TGCGCCAGCAGGCCCTGGACAGCGGAAAGCTCCTACGAGCAGTACTTC	CASRPWTAESSYEQYF
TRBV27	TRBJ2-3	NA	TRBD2	TGTGCCAGCAGTTCTCTAGCTAGCGGGAGAACAGATACGCAGTATTTT	CASSSLASGRTDTQYF
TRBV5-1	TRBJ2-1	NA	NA	TGCGCCAGCAGCTTGGGGGGCCTTTACAATGAGCAGTTCTTC	CASSLGGLYNEQFF
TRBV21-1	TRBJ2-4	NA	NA	TGTGCCAGCTCTCTCGGGACAGGGAAAAACATTCAGTACTTC	CASSLGTGKNIQYF
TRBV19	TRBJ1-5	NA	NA	TGTGCCAGTAGTACGGACGGGAGAAATCAGCCCCAGCATTTT	CASSTDGRNQPQHF
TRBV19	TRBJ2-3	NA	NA	TGTGCCAGTAGTGTAGTACCCAGGGGTAGCACAGATACGCAGTATTTT	CASSVVPRGSTDTQYF
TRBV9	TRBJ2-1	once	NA	TGTGCCAGCAGCGTAGATACGGTCAATGAGCAGTTCTTC	CASSVDTVNEQFF
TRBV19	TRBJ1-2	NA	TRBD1	TGTGCCAGTAAACCACAGGGGGCGGACTATGGCTACACCTTC	CASKPQGADYGYTF
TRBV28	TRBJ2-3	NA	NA	TGTGCCAGCAGTTTAGAGGTCCCAGATACGCAGTATTTT	CASSLEVPDTQYF
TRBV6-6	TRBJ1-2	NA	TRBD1	TGTGCCAGCAGTCGGGGACAGGGGTATGGCTACACCTTC	CASSRGQGYGYTF
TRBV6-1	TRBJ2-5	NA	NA	TGTGCCAGCAGTGAAATGGGCGGGATCATAAAGACCCAGTACTTC	CASSEMGGIIKTQYF
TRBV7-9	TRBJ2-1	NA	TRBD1	TGTGCCAGCAGCCTCCGACAGGGGGCGGGCAATGAGCAGTTCTTC	CASSLRQGAGNEQFF
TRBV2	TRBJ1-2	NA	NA	TGTGCCAGCAGCGAACGGGAAGGACAGTTCTATGGCTACACCTTC	CASSEREGQFYGYTF
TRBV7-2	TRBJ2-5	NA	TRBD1	TGTGCCAGCAGACCGGGACAGGGGAAGAGAACCCAGTACTTC	CASRPGQGKRTQYF
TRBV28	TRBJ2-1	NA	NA	TGTGCCAGCAGTTTGCCCTACGGTCGGGGGAATGAGCAGTTCTTC	CASSLPYGRGNEQFF
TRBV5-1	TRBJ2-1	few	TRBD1	TGCGCCAGCAGCTCCGGGACAGGGTTCGTCAGACAATCCAATGAGCAGTTCTTC	CASSSGTGFVRQSNEQFF
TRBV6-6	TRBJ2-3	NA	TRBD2	TGTGCCAGCAGTCTACTAGCGGGAGAGGCAGATACGCAGTATTTT	CASSLLAGEADTQYF
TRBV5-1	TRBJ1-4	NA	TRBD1	TGCGCCAGCAGCCTTCTGGACAGGGGCAATGAAAAACTGTTTTTT	CASSLLDRGNEKLFF
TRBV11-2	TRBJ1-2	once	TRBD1	TGTGCCAGCAGCTTTCAGGGGGCAGGGAGCTATGGCTACACCTTC	CASSFQGAGSYGYTF